The entry below describes one T cell receptor beta chain. This sample was taken from a study of T cell changes during pregnancy in multiple sclerosis. Trimming cost V 5 bases and J 5 bases; bases outside gene matches: 15. Looked up from germline, CDR1 is MNHEY and CDR2 is SMNVEV (reference sequence). The CDR3 extends over 19 amino acids. TCRdb's copy holds only in-frame clones and misses some; the assay was immunoSEQ multiplex PCR. The top ten clones hold roughly 2% of a sample with approximately 71,000 clones, roughly 90% of them seen once. The source was peripheral blood, collected in the second trimester of pregnancy. J is TRBJ1-6 and V is TRBV27, with TRBD1 matching 10 bases. This sequence was found in a female donor with multiple sclerosis, enrolled in a pregnancy study. The CDR3 bases are TGTGCCAGCAGTACACTTGGGACAGGGGCAATTACTGATAATTCACCCCTCCACTTT. Translated: CASSTLGTGAITDNSPLHF.